These T cell receptor beta chains were read from a single sample in a study of CD8 T cells in ankylosing spondylitis. TCRdb re-derived calls from the 5' RACE reads in MiXCR, one entry per CDR3 protein. The sample gives some 140,000 distinct CDR3 sequences, 6.5% to 8.5% of which show up once; less than 7.5% is in the top ten. The sample consisted of synovial fluid, either unsorted or a sorted T cell fraction (not recorded which). Source of these receptors: a male donor with ankylosing spondylitis. Each CDR3 is given with its conserved first and last residue. The D gene is left open where the match is weak. The size field is filled for only some rows; it gives once, few, many or a size class.

J	size	D	V	CDR3	DNA
TRBJ2-2	many	-	TRBV12-3/TRBV12-4	CASSTNTNTGELFF	TGTGCCAGCAGTACTAACACGAACACCGGGGAGCTGTTTTTT
TRBJ2-5	many	-	TRBV18	CASSPPGRTQETQYF	TGTGCCAGCTCACCCCCGGGACGTACCCAAGAGACCCAGTACTTC
TRBJ1-2	many	-	TRBV4-3	CASSRAGGASNYGYTF	TGCGCCAGCAGCCGGGCGGGAGGGGCGTCTAACTATGGCTACACCTTC
TRBJ1-4	-	-	TRBV20-1	CSAREDTASEKLFF	TGCAGTGCTAGAGAGGACACGGCGAGTGAAAAACTGTTTTTT
TRBJ2-3	-	-	TRBV5-1	CASSGGTSSTDTQYF	TGCGCCAGCAGCGGAGGGACTTCTAGCACAGATACGCAGTATTTT
TRBJ1-4	many	-	TRBV2	CASSEGDGEKLFF	TGTGCCAGCAGTGAGGGTGACGGAGAAAAACTGTTTTTT
TRBJ1-5	few	-	TRBV28	CASSDRRRYQPQHF	TGTGCCAGCAGTGACAGGCGTCGATATCAGCCCCAGCATTTT
TRBJ1-4	many	-	TRBV7-2	CASSLGGGEKLFF	TGTGCCAGCAGCTTAGGAGGCGGAGAAAAACTGTTTTTT
TRBJ1-3	few	-	TRBV7-2	CASSLEPEAASGNTIYF	TGTGCCAGCAGCTTAGAGCCAGAGGCGGCCTCTGGAAACACCATATATTTT
TRBJ2-2	many	TRBD1	TRBV5-1	CASSPGQGWTGELFF	TGCGCCAGCAGCCCGGGACAGGGTTGGACCGGGGAGCTGTTTTTT
TRBJ2-5	few	-	TRBV9	CASSVEGRRETQYF	TGTGCCAGCAGCGTAGAAGGGCGGCGGGAGACCCAGTACTTC
TRBJ1-2	-	-	TRBV28	CASSFGETGYTF	TGTGCCAGCAGTTTCGGCGAAACAGGGTACACCTTC
TRBJ2-1	many	-	TRBV7-2	CASRGQSGRNEQFF	TGTGCCAGCCGGGGGCAGAGCGGCCGCAATGAGCAGTTCTTC
TRBJ1-5	many	TRBD1	TRBV5-1	CASSVGQGWGQPQHF	TGCGCCAGCAGCGTAGGACAGGGTTGGGGACAGCCCCAGCATTTT
TRBJ2-3	many	-	TRBV2	CASSEIGHTDTQYF	TGTGCCAGCAGTGAAATTGGACACACAGATACGCAGTATTTT
TRBJ1-5	few	-	TRBV20-1	CSALGDREGNQPQHF	TGCAGTGCCCTGGGGGACCGCGAAGGCAATCAGCCCCAGCATTTT
TRBJ2-5	few	-	TRBV7-9	CASIGLSQETQYF	TGTGCCAGCATCGGGCTGAGCCAAGAGACCCAGTACTTC
TRBJ1-1	-	-	TRBV25-1	CASIGAANTEAFF	TGTGCCAGCATTGGGGCGGCGAACACTGAAGCTTTCTTT
TRBJ1-4	few	-	TRBV20-1	CSASRDLNEKLFF	TGCAGTGCCTCCAGGGACCTTAATGAAAAACTGTTTTTT
TRBJ2-7	many	TRBD2	TRBV3-1	CASSSTSGGYYEQYF	TGTGCCAGCAGCTCAACTAGCGGGGGATACTACGAGCAGTACTTC
TRBJ2-3	-	-	TRBV7-7	CASSIDPRDTQYF	TGTGCTAGCAGCATAGACCCTCGGGATACGCAGTATTTT
TRBJ2-2	few	TRBD2	TRBV4-3	CASSRKQRGNTGELFF	TGCGCCAGCAGCCGGAAGCAGCGGGGGAACACCGGGGAGCTGTTTTTT
TRBJ1-3	many	TRBD1	TRBV7-2	CASSRQGFSGNTIYF	TGTGCCAGCAGCCGACAGGGATTCTCTGGAAACACCATATATTTT
TRBJ2-1	few	-	TRBV24-1	CATSDIDSSSYNEQFF	TGTGCCACCAGTGATATCGACTCTAGCTCCTACAATGAGCAGTTCTTC
TRBJ1-1	few	-	TRBV28	CASSLWGAQEAFF	TGTGCCAGCAGTTTATGGGGGGCTCAGGAAGCTTTCTTT
TRBJ2-5	many	-	TRBV5-5	CASSPQGWEETQYF	TGTGCCAGCAGCCCGCAGGGTTGGGAAGAGACCCAGTACTTC
TRBJ1-2	-	-	TRBV5-1	CASSLEGFYGYTF	TGCGCCAGCAGCTTGGAGGGATTCTATGGCTACACCTTC
TRBJ1-1	many	-	TRBV7-2	CASSLSGPGNTEAFF	TGTGCCAGCAGCTTATCCGGTCCGGGGAACACTGAAGCTTTCTTT
TRBJ2-1	-	-	TRBV28	CASSLKGRRSTYNEQFF	TGTGCCAGCAGTTTAAAGGGCAGGCGTTCAACCTACAATGAGCAGTTCTTC
TRBJ1-4	-	-	TRBV20-1	CSASRSHSTTNEKLFF	TGCAGTGCTAGCAGATCCCACAGCACAACTAATGAAAAACTGTTTTTT
TRBJ2-7	-	-	TRBV2	CAINVGGESEQYF	TGTGCCATCAATGTAGGGGGAGAGTCCGAGCAGTACTTC
TRBJ2-2	many	TRBD2	TRBV29-1	CSEAGGRRYTGELFF	TGCAGCGAGGCGGGGGGGCGGAGGTACACCGGGGAGCTGTTTTTT
TRBJ2-1	many	TRBD2	TRBV20-1	CSASGRVNEQFF	TGCAGTGCTAGCGGGAGGGTCAATGAGCAGTTCTTC
TRBJ2-7	many	-	TRBV7-6	CASSLDSGQTYEQYF	TGTGCCAGCAGCTTGGACTCGGGACAAACCTACGAGCAGTACTTC
TRBJ2-6	-	-	TRBV5-5	CASSSSGPPGANVLTF	TGTGCCAGCAGCTCCTCCGGGCCCCCTGGGGCCAACGTCCTGACTTTC
TRBJ2-7	few	TRBD2	TRBV6-5	CASSHGGSGRETYEQYF	TGTGCCAGCAGTCACGGGGGTAGCGGGAGGGAAACCTACGAGCAGTACTTC
TRBJ2-5	many	-	TRBV7-2	CASSLRSGQETQYF	TGTGCCAGCAGCTTAAGATCAGGGCAAGAGACCCAGTACTTC
TRBJ2-4	many	-	TRBV18	CASSLLAKNIQYF	TGTGCCAGCTCTCTTCTAGCCAAAAACATTCAGTACTTC
TRBJ2-1	medium-sized	TRBD2	TRBV7-9	CASSLSRETMEQFF	TGTGCCAGCAGCCTCTCGCGGGAGACTATGGAGCAGTTCTTC
TRBJ2-5	many	-	TRBV5-1	CASSLREPETQYF	TGCGCCAGCAGCTTGAGGGAGCCGGAGACCCAGTACTTC
TRBJ2-6	-	TRBD2	TRBV5-4	CASSLAGGGSGANVLTF	TGTGCCAGCAGCTTGGCCGGGGGGGGCTCTGGGGCCAACGTCCTGACTTTC
TRBJ2-5	-	-	TRBV18	CASSPGWAVETQYF	TGTGCCAGCTCACCTGGTTGGGCGGTAGAGACCCAGTACTTC
TRBJ2-5	few	-	TRBV12-3/TRBV12-4	CASSHPQGETQYF	TGTGCCAGCAGCCACCCACAGGGAGAGACCCAGTACTTC
TRBJ1-3	many	TRBD1	TRBV27	CASMGQGSSHSGNTIYF	TGTGCCAGCATGGGACAGGGGTCCTCTCACTCTGGAAACACCATATATTTT